A single sample is the source of the 17 T cell receptor beta chains below, sequenced in a study of shared clonotypes between healthy human individuals. Sequencing used immunoSEQ multiplex PCR; TCRdb keeps in-frame clones, though not all of them. The repertoire holds roughly 2.4 million clones, with approximately 96% as singletons. Source material: naive CD4+ T cells sorted from blood. Subset given: CD45RA+ positively selected. Receptors originate from a man aged 18 to 29 in good health.

The chain couples TRBV4-1 to TRBJ1-2; D not resolved. The germline V gene has CDR1 MGHRA and CDR2 YSYEKL. V shed 1 base and J shed 1 base, with 10 bases lying between them. This CDR3 has 15 residues. The CDR3 DNA is TGCGCCAGCAGCCAAGTCCGGACTGATAACTATGGCTACACCTTC. Encoded protein: CASSQVRTDNYGYTF.

This chain joins TRBV7-6 and TRBJ2-7; D could derive from TRBD1 or TRBD2 (5 bases each). Trimming took 0 bases from V and 5 from J, leaving 8 bases between them. Germline lookup yields CDR1 SGHVS and CDR2 FNYEAQ. The CDR3 sequence is 13 residues long. CDR3 coding DNA: TGTGCCAGCAGCTTAGCGGGACCTCACGAGCAGTACTTC. It specifies CASSLAGPHEQYF. The whole variable domain, remainder taken from reference TRBV7-6 and TRBJ2-7, is GAGVSQSPRYKVTKRGQDVALRCDPISGHVSLYWYRQALGQGPEFLTYFNYEAQQDKSGLPNDRFSAERPEGSISTLTIQRTEQRDSAMYRCASSLAGPHEQYFGPGTRLTVT.

The count of this clone is one. The V call is TRBV28, the J call TRBJ1-6; possible D gene TRBD1, 5 bases. Germline V gene lookup returns CDR1 MDHEN and CDR2 SYDVKM. Trimming left V 6 bases short and J 11 bases short, with 23 bases between. This CDR3 region has 16 residues. As DNA, the CDR3 is TGTGCCAGCAGATCCGCTGGGACCGGGCTTTGGACACCCCTCCACTTT. Its protein is CASRSAGTGLWTPLHF.

The V and J genes are TRBV6-4 and TRBJ2-7; 10 nucleotides align to TRBD1. Germline values: CDR1 MRHNA, CDR2 SNTAGT. Unmatched junction bases numbered 8, after V lost 6 bases and J lost 9 bases. There are 13 residues in the CDR3. The CDR3 spells CASSRDRGDLQYF. In DNA form, the CDR3 reads TGTGCCAGCAGCCGGGACAGGGGTGATCTGCAGTACTTC.

Worth noting for this clone: This same CDR3 is encoded by further DNA sequences in the sample. This sequence joins TRBV15 and TRBJ2-1; D possibly corresponds to TRBD2 (6 bases). Trimming left V 0 bases short and J 10 bases short, with 7 bases between. CDR3 length: 12 amino acids. Germline V gene data show CDR1 as LNHNV and CDR2 as YYDKDF (reference sequence). In DNA form, the CDR3 reads TGTGCCACCAGCAGAGAGGGGAGGGAGCAGTTCTTC. Its translation is CATSREGREQFF.

The V call is TRBV5-1, the J call TRBJ2-7; 8 positions agree with TRBD1. The CDR3 is 15 residues long. Germline V gene data show CDR1 as SGHRS and CDR2 as YFSETQ. V shed 0 bases, J shed 5 bases, and the junction held 7 bases outside the gene matches. DNA for the CDR3: TGCGCCAGCAGCTTGGGGACAGGGTTCTTAAACGAGCAGTACTTC. It translates to CASSLGTGFLNEQYF. Drawing the rest from reference TRBV5-1 and TRBJ2-7, the complete variable domain is KAGVTQTPRYLIKTRGQQVTLSCSPISGHRSVSWYQQTPGQGLQFLFEYFSETQRNKGNFPGRFSGRQFSNSRSEMNVSTLELGDSALYLCASSLGTGFLNEQYFGPGTRLTVT.

The V call is TRBV27, the J call TRBJ1-4; weak D call: TRBD1 (6 bases). Germline loops: CDR1 MNHEY, CDR2 SMNVEV (reference sequence). Between the trimmed V and J ends, which lost 6 bases and 5 bases, there was a span of 16 bases. The CDR3 covers 15 residues. The CDR3 loop is CASSRKQGLNEKLFF. CDR3 sequence (DNA): TGTGCCAGCAGCCGGAAACAGGGTTTGAATGAAAAACTGTTTTTT. The variable domain in full, completed from reference TRBV27 and TRBJ1-4, reads EAQVTQNPRYLITVTGKKLTVTCSQNMNHEYMSWYRQDPGLGLRQIYYSMNVEVTDKGDVPEGYKVSRKEKRNFPLILESPSPNQTSLYFCASSRKQGLNEKLFFGSGTQLSVL.

The genes are TRBV5-5 and TRBJ1-1; D gene ambiguous. CDR1 is SGHKS, CDR2 YYEKEE, per germline (reference sequence). Trimming left V 1 base short and J 1 base short, with 8 bases between. The CDR3 covers 14 residues. The CDR3 sequence: CASSLSATNTEAFF. As DNA, the CDR3 is TGTGCCAGCAGCTTGTCGGCGACGAACACTGAAGCTTTCTTT.

The V gene is TRBV28, the J gene TRBJ2-3, with D uncertain. Per the germline V gene, CDR1 is MDHEN and CDR2 is SYDVKM. Trimming pared 4 bases from V and 1 base from J, leaving 6 bases between. CDR3 length: 13 amino acids. In nucleotides, the CDR3 is TGTGCCAGCAGTTGGCGAGGCACAGATACGCAGTATTTT. Translated: CASSWRGTDTQYF.

The chain employs TRBV7-2 and TRBJ2-7; D gene uncertain. The germline V gene encodes CDR1 SGHTA and CDR2 FQGNSA. There are 14 residues in the CDR3. V was pared by 5 bases and J by 4 bases, with 15 bases between. CDR3 in DNA: TGTGCCAGCAGCCCCGGGTCAAGCAGGTACGAGCAGTACTTC. Amino acids: CASSPGSSRYEQYF. Filled out from reference TRBV7-2 and TRBJ2-7, the complete variable domain reads GAGVSQSPSNKVTEKGKDVELRCDPISGHTALYWYRQSLGQGLEFLIYFQGNSAPDKSGLPSDRFSAERTGGSVSTLTIQRTQQEDSAVYLCASSPGSSRYEQYFGPGTRLTVT.

The rearrangement joins TRBV29-1 to TRBJ1-2; 8 bases match TRBD1. With 3 bases clipped from V and 10 bases from J, the junction kept 10 bases outside the gene matches. Germline CDR1 is SQVTM and CDR2 is ANQGSEA. The CDR3 totals 13 residues. The CDR3 region is CSVEGPGTGSYTF. In DNA form, the CDR3 reads TGCAGCGTTGAGGGTCCCGGGACAGGCTCCTACACCTTC. Variable domain in full (rest from reference TRBV29-1 and TRBJ1-2): SAVISQKPSRDICQRGTSLTIQCQVDSQVTMMFWYRQQPGQSLTLIATANQGSEATYESGFVIDKFPISRPNLTFSTLTVSNMSPEDSSIYLCSVEGPGTGSYTFGSGTRLTVV.

On this clone: Mismatch with germline at one junction end may stem from a read error. Other DNA sequences in this sample translate to the same CDR3. The chain employs TRBV6-5 and TRBJ2-7; tentatively, D is TRBD2 (6 bases). The V gene's germline CDR1 is MNHEY and CDR2 SVGAGI. The CDR3 length is 15 residues. The CDR3, as DNA: TGTGCCAGCAGTTACTCCGCGCGGGGAGCCTATGAGCAGTACTTC. As protein: CASSYSARGAYEQYF.

CDR3: CASSLAGLAAQETQYF. The CDR3 DNA is TGCGCCAGCAGCTTGGCCGGGCTAGCGGCTCAAGAGACCCAGTACTTC. The genes are TRBV5-1 and TRBJ2-5; 7 bases are a match to TRBD2. J lost 2 bases, V lost 0 bases, and 7 bases had no gene match. This CDR3 spans 16 amino acids. Germline CDR1 SGHRS, CDR2 YFSETQ.

This chain uses TRBV11-2 with TRBJ2-7; 7 bases are a match to TRBD1. CDR1 and CDR2 (germline): SGHAT, FQNNGV. The CDR3 consists of 13 residues. The junction had 7 bases not matched to a gene; V was cut back by 4 bases and J by 7 bases. For the CDR3, the DNA is TGTGCCAGCAGCTCGACAGGGTCGGGGGAGCAGTACTTC. It yields the protein CASSSTGSGEQYF.

The DNA of the CDR3 is TGTGCCAGCACCTTACAGAAGTGGAACACTGAAGCTTTCTTT. This gives the protein CASTLQKWNTEAFF. The J gene is TRBJ1-1, the V gene TRBV28, with D unclear. CDR1 is MDHEN and CDR2 is SYDVKM in the germline V gene. Deletions cut 7 bases from V and 1 base from J, with 13 bases between. This CDR3 contains 14 residues.

The chain carries TRBV5-1 and TRBJ1-4, with D maybe TRBD1 (5 bases). The CDR3 runs to 16 residues. The germline gives CDR1 SGHRS, CDR2 YFSETQ. Deletions cut 0 bases from V and 10 bases from J, with 19 bases between. The CDR3 DNA reads as TGCGCCAGCAGCTTGGGGATCCCCGGGACCTCAGGAAAACTGTTTTTT. This gives the protein CASSLGIPGTSGKLFF.

The CDR3 region is CSVTQGASSSNQPQHF. The CDR3, as DNA: TGCAGCGTAACACAGGGGGCTAGTTCCAGCAATCAGCCCCAGCATTTT. The rearrangement links TRBV29-1 to TRBJ1-5, with 9 bases fitting TRBD1. This CDR3 comprises 16 residues. Germline-derived CDR1 and CDR2 are SQVTM and ANQGSEA. V shed 6 bases, J shed 1 base, and the junction held 10 bases outside the gene matches.